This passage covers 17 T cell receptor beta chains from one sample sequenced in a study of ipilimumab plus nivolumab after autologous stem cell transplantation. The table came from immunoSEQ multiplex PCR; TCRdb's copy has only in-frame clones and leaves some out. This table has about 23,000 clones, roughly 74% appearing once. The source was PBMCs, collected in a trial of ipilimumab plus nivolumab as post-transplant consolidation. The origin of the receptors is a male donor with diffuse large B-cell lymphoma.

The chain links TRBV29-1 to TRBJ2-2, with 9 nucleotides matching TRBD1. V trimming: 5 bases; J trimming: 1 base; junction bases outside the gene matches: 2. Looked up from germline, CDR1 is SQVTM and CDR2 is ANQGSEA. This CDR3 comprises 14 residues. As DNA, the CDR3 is TGCAGCGTTAGGGACAGGGAGAACACCGGGGAGCTGTTTTTT. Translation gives CSVRDRENTGELFF.

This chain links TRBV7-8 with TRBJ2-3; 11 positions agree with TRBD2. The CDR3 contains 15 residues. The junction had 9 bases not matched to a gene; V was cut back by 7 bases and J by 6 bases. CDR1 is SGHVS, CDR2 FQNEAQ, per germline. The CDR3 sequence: CASTRLAGSSDTQYF. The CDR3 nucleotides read TGTGCCAGCACCAGACTAGCGGGGAGCTCGGATACGCAGTATTTT.

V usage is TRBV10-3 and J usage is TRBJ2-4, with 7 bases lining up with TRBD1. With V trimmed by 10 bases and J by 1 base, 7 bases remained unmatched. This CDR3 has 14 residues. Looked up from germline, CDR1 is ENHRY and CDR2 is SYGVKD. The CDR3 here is CATQTGLAKNIQYF. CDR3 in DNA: TGTGCCACACAGACAGGGTTGGCCAAAAACATTCAGTACTTC.

CDR3 amino acids: CASSFAQGQGGHEQYF. DNA for the CDR3: TGTGCCAGCAGTTTTGCTCAGGGACAGGGGGGACACGAGCAGTACTTC. J is TRBJ2-7 and V is TRBV27; 11 bases map to TRBD1. CDR1 and CDR2 from the germline V gene are MNHEY and SMNVEV (reference sequence). CDR3 length: 16 residues. With V trimmed by 3 bases and J by 5 bases, 9 bases remained unmatched.

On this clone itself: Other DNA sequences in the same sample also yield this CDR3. The CDR3 nucleotides are TGCGCCAGCAGCTTGGGAGGGGGCGAGCAGTACTTC. Residues: CASSLGGGEQYF. V gene TRBV5-1 combines with J gene TRBJ2-7, with D possibly TRBD1 on 6 matching bases. CDR3 size: 12 residues. The V end was cut by 0 bases, the J end by 6 bases, with 7 bases between. From germline, CDR1 is SGHRS and CDR2 YFSETQ.

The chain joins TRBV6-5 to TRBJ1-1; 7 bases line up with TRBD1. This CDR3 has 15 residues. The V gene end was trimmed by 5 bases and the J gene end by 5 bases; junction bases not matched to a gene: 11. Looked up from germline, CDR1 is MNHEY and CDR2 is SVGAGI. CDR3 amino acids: CASSRQGSGGTEAFF. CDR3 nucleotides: TGTGCCAGCAGTCGACAGGGTTCGGGAGGTACTGAAGCTTTCTTT.

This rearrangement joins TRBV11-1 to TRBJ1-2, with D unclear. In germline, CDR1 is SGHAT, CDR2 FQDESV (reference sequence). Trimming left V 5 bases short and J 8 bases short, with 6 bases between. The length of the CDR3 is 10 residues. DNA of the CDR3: TGTGCCAGCAGCCCCAGGGGCTACACCTTC. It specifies CASSPRGYTF.

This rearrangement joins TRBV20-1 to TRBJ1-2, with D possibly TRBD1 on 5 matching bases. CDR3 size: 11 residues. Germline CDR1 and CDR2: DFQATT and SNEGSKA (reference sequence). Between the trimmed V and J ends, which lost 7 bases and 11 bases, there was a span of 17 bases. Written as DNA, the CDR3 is TGCAGTGTGATCGGGGGGTGGGGTTACACCTTC. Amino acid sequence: CSVIGGWGYTF.

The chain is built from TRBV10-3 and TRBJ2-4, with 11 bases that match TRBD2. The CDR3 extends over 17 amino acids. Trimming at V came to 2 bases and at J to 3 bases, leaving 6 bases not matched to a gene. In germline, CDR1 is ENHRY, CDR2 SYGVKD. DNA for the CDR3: TGTGCCATCAGTGAGCCAGGACTAGCGGGCGACAAAAACATTCAGTACTTC. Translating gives CAISEPGLAGDKNIQYF.

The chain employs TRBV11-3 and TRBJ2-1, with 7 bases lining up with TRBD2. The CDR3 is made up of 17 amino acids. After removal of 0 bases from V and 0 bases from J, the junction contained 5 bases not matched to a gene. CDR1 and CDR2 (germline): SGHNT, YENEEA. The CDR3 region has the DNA TGTGCCAGCAGCTTAGATCCAGCGGGGAGCTCCTACAATGAGCAGTTCTTC. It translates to CASSLDPAGSSYNEQFF. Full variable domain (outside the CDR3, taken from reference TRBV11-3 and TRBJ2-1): EAGVVQSPRYKIIEKKQPVAFWCNPISGHNTLYWYLQNLGQGPELLIRYENEEAVDDSQLPKDRFSAERLKGVDSTLKIQPAELGDSAVYLCASSLDPAGSSYNEQFFGPGTRLTVL.

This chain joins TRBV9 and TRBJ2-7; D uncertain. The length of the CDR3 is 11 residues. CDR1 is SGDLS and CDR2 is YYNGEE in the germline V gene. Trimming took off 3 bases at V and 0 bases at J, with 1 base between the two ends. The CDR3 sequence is CASSASYEQYF. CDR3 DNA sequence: TGTGCCAGCAGCGCCTCCTACGAGCAGTACTTC. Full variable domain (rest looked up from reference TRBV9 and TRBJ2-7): DSGVTQTPKHLITATGQRVTLRCSPRSGDLSVYWYQQSLDQGLQFLIQYYNGEERAKGNILERFSAQQFPDLHSELNLSSLELGDSALYFCASSASYEQYFGPGTRLTVT.

The CDR3 sequence: CASSSGTGSFLNTIYF. The CDR3 region has the DNA TGTGCCAGCAGCTCGGGGACAGGATCCTTTTTAAACACCATATATTTT. The rearrangement uses TRBV7-2 and TRBJ1-3; 8 bases map to TRBD1. The V gene end was trimmed by 4 bases and the J gene end by 6 bases; junction bases not matched to a gene: 11. Germline V gene data show CDR1 as SGHTA and CDR2 as FQGNSA. The CDR3 runs to 16 residues.

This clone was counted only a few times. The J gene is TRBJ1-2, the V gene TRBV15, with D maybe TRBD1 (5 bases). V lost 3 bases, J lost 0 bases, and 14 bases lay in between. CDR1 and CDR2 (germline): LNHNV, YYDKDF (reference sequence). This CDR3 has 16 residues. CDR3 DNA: TGTGCCACCAGCAGGGGTTTCGGGGGGACTAACTATGGCTACACCTTC. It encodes CATSRGFGGTNYGYTF.

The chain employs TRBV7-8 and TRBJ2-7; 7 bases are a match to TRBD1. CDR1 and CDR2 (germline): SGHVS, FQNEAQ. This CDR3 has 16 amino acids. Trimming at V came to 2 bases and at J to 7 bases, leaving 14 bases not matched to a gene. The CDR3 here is CASSLNDRVLREEQYF. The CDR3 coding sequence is TGTGCCAGCAGCTTAAATGACAGGGTGCTTCGTGAAGAGCAGTACTTC.

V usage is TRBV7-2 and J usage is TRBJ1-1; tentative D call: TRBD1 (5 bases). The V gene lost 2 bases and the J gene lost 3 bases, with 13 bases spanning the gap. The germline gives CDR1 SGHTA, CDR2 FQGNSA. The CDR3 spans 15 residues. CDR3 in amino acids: CASSLFRGMDTEAFF. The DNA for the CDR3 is TGTGCCAGCAGCTTATTTCGGGGCATGGACACTGAAGCTTTCTTT. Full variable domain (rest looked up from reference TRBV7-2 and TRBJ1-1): GAGVSQSPSNKVTEKGKDVELRCDPISGHTALYWYRQSLGQGLEFLIYFQGNSAPDKSGLPSDRFSAERTGGSVSTLTIQRTQQEDSAVYLCASSLFRGMDTEAFFGQGTRLTVV.

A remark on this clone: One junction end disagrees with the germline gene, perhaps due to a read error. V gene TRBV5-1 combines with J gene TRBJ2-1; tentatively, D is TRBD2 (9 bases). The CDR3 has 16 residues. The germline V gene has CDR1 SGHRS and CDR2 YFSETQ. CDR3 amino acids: CASSLPTGELAGGEVF. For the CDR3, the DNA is TGCGCCAGCAGCTTGCCGACAGGGGAACTAGCGGGTGGCGAGGTCTTC.

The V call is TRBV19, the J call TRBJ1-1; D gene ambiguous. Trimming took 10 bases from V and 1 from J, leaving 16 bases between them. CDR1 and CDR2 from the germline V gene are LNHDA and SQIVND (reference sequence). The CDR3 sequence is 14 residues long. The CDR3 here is CATDLRGPNTEAFF. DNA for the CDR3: TGTGCCACCGACCTAAGAGGGCCGAACACTGAAGCTTTCTTT.